Reported below is one T cell receptor (beta chain). Its specificity is not known. This entry belongs to a study of T cell responses to AZD1222 COVID-19 vaccine. Study-level results: Increased Spike-specific TCR breadth and depth were observed after two AZD1222 doses.

There are 13 residues in the CDR3. Germline V lookup: CDR1 SNHLY, CDR2 FYNNEI. J was trimmed by 8 bases and V by 6 bases; bases with no gene match: 7. This table comes from immunoSEQ multiplex PCR, and its TCRdb copy is limited to in-frame clones, with some not included. The sample consists of about 110,000 clones, approximately 91% of them appearing once. The clonotype originates from an adult in good health. The chain employs TRBV2 and TRBJ1-2, with 9 bases aligning to TRBD1. Source: peripheral blood, taken on day 0 of AZD1222 vaccination. The CDR3 sequence is CASSHDRGDGYTF. The CDR3 region has the DNA TGTGCCAGCAGCCACGACAGGGGGGACGGCTACACCTTC.